The rows below give T cell receptor beta chains drawn from one sample of a study of blood T cell repertoires in COVID-19. Clones were read by immunoSEQ multiplex PCR, and TCRdb kept only the in-frame ones, dropping some. The sample has approximately 120,000 clones; 70% to 75% are singletons. The specimen sequenced was peripheral blood. The receptors stem from an older man with COVID-19, enrolled during active disease. The CDR3 runs from the conserved cysteine through the conserved F or W. Fields, in order: clone size, D gene, J gene, V gene, CDR3 DNA, CDR3 protein. A D gene is named only where the DNA matches it firmly. Only part of the rows carry a size: once, few, many, or a class if the clone is expanded.

>few|.|TRBJ2-7|TRBV4-1
TGCGCCAGCAGCCAAGAGGGTCTAGCTTCCGGGACAACCTACGAGCAGTACTTC
CASSQEGLASGTTYEQYF
>.|TRBD1|TRBJ1-1|TRBV12-3/TRBV12-4
TGTGCCAGCAGTCTGGGACAGGGGACTGAAGCTTTCTTT
CASSLGQGTEAFF
>.|TRBD1|TRBJ2-2|TRBV5-1
TGCGCCAGCAGGCAAGGGGACAGGGGGCGCACCGGGGAGCTGTTTTTT
CASRQGDRGRTGELFF
>.|TRBD2|TRBJ2-6|TRBV6-5
TGTGCCACCACGTCGGGGGGCTCTGGGGCCAACGTCCTGACTTTC
CATTSGGSGANVLTF
>few|.|TRBJ2-5|TRBV7-9
TGTGCCAGCAGCTTAGATAGGGACTCCCGTTCGGAGACCCAGTACTTC
CASSLDRDSRSETQYF
>many|.|TRBJ2-7|TRBV13
TGTGCCAGCAGCACGAGACAGGATTCCTCCTACGAGCAGTACTTC
CASSTRQDSSYEQYF
>few|.|TRBJ1-1|TRBV29-1
TGCAGCGTTGTCTTGACAGGGAACACTGAAGCTTTCTTT
CSVVLTGNTEAFF
>.|.|TRBJ2-1|TRBV30
TGTGCCTGGACTCGGCTAGCCTCAATGGGGCAGTTCTTC
CAWTRLASMGQFF
>.|TRBD2|TRBJ2-5|TRBV15
TGTGCCACCAGCACCGGACTAGCGGGAATCTCAACCCAGTACTTC
CATSTGLAGISTQYF
>once|.|TRBJ1-6|TRBV6-6
TGTGCCAGCAGTTCGGTCTTGAATTCACCCCTCCACTTT
CASSSVLNSPLHF
>.|.|TRBJ2-5|TRBV5-1
TGCGCCAGCAAAACAGGGTTTAGAGAGACCCAGTACTTC
CASKTGFRETQYF
>.|.|TRBJ2-1|TRBV7-2
TGTGCCAGCAGCTTAGGCAGGGGACCTGACTACAATGAGCAGTTCTTC
CASSLGRGPDYNEQFF
>.|TRBD1|TRBJ2-1|TRBV11-2
TGTGCCAGCAGCTTAGTGGGCCAGAGGGGGCAGGTTGAGCAGTTCTTC
CASSLVGQRGQVEQFF
>.|.|TRBJ1-2|TRBV19
TGTGCCAGTACCCCCGGGAGGGCCCGCTATGGCTACACCTTC
CASTPGRARYGYTF
>.|TRBD2|TRBJ2-2|TRBV9
TGTGCCAGCAGCGCCGGGGGGAGTCAGCTGTTTTTT
CASSAGGSQLFF
>.|TRBD2|TRBJ2-3|TRBV13
TGTGCCAGCAGCGGACTAGCGGGGAGCACAGATACGCAGTATTTT
CASSGLAGSTDTQYF
>once|TRBD1|TRBJ1-2|TRBV7-2
TGTGCCAGCAGCTTAGGCGGGACAGGAAAAGGCTATGGCTACACCTTC
CASSLGGTGKGYGYTF